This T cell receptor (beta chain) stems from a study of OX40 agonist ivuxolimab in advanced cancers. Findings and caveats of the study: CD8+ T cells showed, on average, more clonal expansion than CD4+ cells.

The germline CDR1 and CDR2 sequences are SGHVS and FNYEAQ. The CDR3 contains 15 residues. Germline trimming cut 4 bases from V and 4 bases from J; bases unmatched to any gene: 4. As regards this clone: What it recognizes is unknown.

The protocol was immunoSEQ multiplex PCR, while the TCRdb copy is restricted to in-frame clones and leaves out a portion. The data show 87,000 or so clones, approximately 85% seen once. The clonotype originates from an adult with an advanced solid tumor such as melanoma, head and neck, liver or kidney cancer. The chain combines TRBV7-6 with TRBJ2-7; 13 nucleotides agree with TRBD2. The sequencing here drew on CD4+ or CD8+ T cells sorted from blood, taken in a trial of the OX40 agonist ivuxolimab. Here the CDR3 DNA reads TGTGCCAGCAGCTCCGGGACTAGCGGGGTGTACGAGCAGTACTTC. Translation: CASSSGTSGVYEQYF. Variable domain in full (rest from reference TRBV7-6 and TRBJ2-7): GAGVSQSPRYKVTKRGQDVALRCDPISGHVSLYWYRQALGQGPEFLTYFNYEAQQDKSGLPNDRFSAERPEGSISTLTIQRTEQRDSAMYRCASSSGTSGVYEQYFGPGTRLTVT.